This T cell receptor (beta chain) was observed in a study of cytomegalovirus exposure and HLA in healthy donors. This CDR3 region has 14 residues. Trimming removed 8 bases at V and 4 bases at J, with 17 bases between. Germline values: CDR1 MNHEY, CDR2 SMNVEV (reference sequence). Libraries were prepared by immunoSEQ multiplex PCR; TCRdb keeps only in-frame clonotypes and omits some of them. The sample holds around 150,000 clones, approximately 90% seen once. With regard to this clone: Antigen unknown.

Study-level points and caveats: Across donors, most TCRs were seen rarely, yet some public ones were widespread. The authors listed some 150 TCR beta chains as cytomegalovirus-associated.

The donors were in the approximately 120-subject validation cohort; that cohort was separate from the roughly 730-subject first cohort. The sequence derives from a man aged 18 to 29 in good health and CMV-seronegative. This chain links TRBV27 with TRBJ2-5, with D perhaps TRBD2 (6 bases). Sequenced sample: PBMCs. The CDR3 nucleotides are TGTGCCAGCTGCCCTTCGGGAGTGGGAGAGACCCAGTACTTC. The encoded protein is CASCPSGVGETQYF.